These 15 T cell receptor beta chains share one sample of origin, sequenced in a study of T cell responses to AZD1222 COVID-19 vaccine. Libraries were prepared by immunoSEQ multiplex PCR; TCRdb keeps only in-frame clonotypes and omits some of them. The data show around 70,000 clones, about nine tenths seen once. The source material was peripheral blood, sampled on day 0 of AZD1222 vaccination. All receptors come from an adult in good health.

The V call is TRBV19, the J call TRBJ2-7; 7 bases agree with TRBD2. Germline CDR1 LNHDA, CDR2 SQIVND (reference sequence). The CDR3 sequence is 15 residues long. The V segment lost 3 bases and the J segment 2 bases; nucleotides outside the gene matches: 7. Written as DNA, the CDR3 is TGTGCCAGTAGTATGGGTAGCGGGCCGACCTACGAGCAGTACTTC. Its protein is CASSMGSGPTYEQYF. Together with reference TRBV19 and TRBJ2-7, the CDR3 gives the full variable domain: DGGITQSPKYLFRKEGQNVTLSCEQNLNHDAMYWYRQDPGQGLRLIYYSQIVNDFQKGDIAEGYSVSREKKESFPLTVTSAQKNPTAFYLCASSMGSGPTYEQYFGPGTRLTVT.

The chain is built from TRBV7-9 and TRBJ1-1; the D gene is possibly TRBD1 (5 bases). The V gene's germline CDR1 is SEHNR and CDR2 FQNEAQ (reference sequence). V was clipped by 1 base and J by 4 bases, with 10 bases between them. The CDR3 spans 14 residues. CDR3 sequence (DNA): TGTGCCAGCAGCTTAGTCAATGGGGGCACTGAAGCTTTCTTT. Translated, it gives CASSLVNGGTEAFF.

V is TRBV18 and J is TRBJ1-1; D is undetermined. This CDR3 contains 13 residues. V lost 0 bases, J lost 8 bases, and 10 bases lay in between. Germline V gives CDR1 KGHSH, CDR2 LQKENI. CDR3 DNA sequence: TGTGCCAGCTCACCACCTTTGGGAAGGGAAGCTTTCTTT. Amino acids: CASSPPLGREAFF. Full variable domain (outside the CDR3, taken from reference TRBV18 and TRBJ1-1): NAGVMQNPRHLVRRRGQEARLRCSPMKGHSHVYWYRQLPEEGLKFMVYLQKENIIDESGMPKERFSAEFPKEGPSILRIQQVVRGDSAAYFCASSPPLGREAFFGQGTRLTVV.

CDR3 nucleotide sequence: TGTGCCAGCAGCGGTGGCGGGAGTCGGAACACCGGGGAGCTGTTTTTT. Protein sequence: CASSGGGSRNTGELFF. V usage is TRBV5-4 and J usage is TRBJ2-2; TRBD2 aligns across 7 bases. The CDR3 loop spans 16 amino acids. Germline CDR1 SGHNT, CDR2 YYREEE (reference sequence). J lost 1 base, V lost 4 bases, and 7 bases had no gene match.

This chain links TRBV15 with TRBJ2-5; maybe TRBD2 (5 bases). V lost 0 bases and J 0 bases, leaving 8 bases between the germline ends. The germline gives CDR1 LNHNV, CDR2 YYDKDF (reference sequence). The CDR3 has 15 amino acids. CDR3 nucleotide sequence: TGTGCCACCAGCAGAGATAGCGAGTACCAAGAGACCCAGTACTTC. The encoded protein is CATSRDSEYQETQYF.

The V call is TRBV5-1, the J call TRBJ1-2; tentatively, D is TRBD1 (6 bases). CDR1 SGHRS and CDR2 YFSETQ come from the germline V gene. This CDR3 contains 12 residues. Deletions cut 9 bases from V and 0 bases from J, with 9 bases between. In DNA, the CDR3 is TGCGCCACCCGGGACACTAACTATGGCTACACCTTC. It translates to CATRDTNYGYTF.

The J gene is TRBJ1-1, the V gene TRBV6-5, with unresolved D. The CDR3 runs to 15 residues. V was trimmed by 7 bases and J by 0 bases, leaving 15 bases between them. Per the germline V gene, CDR1 is MNHEY and CDR2 is SVGAGI. CDR3 protein: CASNYRNMMNTEAFF. The CDR3 bases are TGTGCCAGCAATTATCGCAACATGATGAACACTGAAGCTTTCTTT.

V is TRBV14 and J is TRBJ2-5; 7 bases are a match to TRBD1. This CDR3 contains 16 residues. Trimming removed 4 bases from V and 1 base from J; junction bases left unmatched: 9. From germline, CDR1 is SGHDN and CDR2 FVKESK. CDR3 protein: CASSLGTVSFQETQYF. Here the CDR3 DNA reads TGTGCCAGCAGCCTCGGGACAGTATCTTTCCAAGAGACCCAGTACTTC.

This chain links TRBV7-2 with TRBJ1-2; TRBD1 is a possible D gene (6 bases). V shed 5 bases and J shed 3 bases, with 10 bases lying between them. The CDR3 is made up of 13 amino acids. Germline CDR1 and CDR2: SGHTA and FQGNSA. CDR3 coding DNA: TGTGCCAGCAGCATCAACAGGGACTATGGCTACACCTTC. It codes for CASSINRDYGYTF.

The V gene is TRBV4-2, the J gene TRBJ2-2; 8 bases fit TRBD2. CDR1 is LGHNA and CDR2 is YNFKEQ in the germline V gene. This CDR3 spans 15 amino acids. Trimming took 4 bases from V and 3 from J; bases not matched to a gene: 4. Here the CDR3 DNA reads TGTGCCAGCAGCCCCCTACTAGCGGACACCGGGGAGCTGTTTTTT. This gives the protein CASSPLLADTGELFF.

This clone was picked up a small number of times. The chain has TRBV5-1 and TRBJ1-3; D unclear. Trimming pared 0 bases from V and 3 bases from J, leaving 4 bases between. This CDR3 is built from 13 residues. Looked up from germline, CDR1 is SGHRS and CDR2 is YFSETQ. The CDR3 DNA is TGCGCCAGCAGCTTGGGGGATGGAAACACCATATATTTT. It yields the protein CASSLGDGNTIYF.

This sequence joins TRBV7-9 and TRBJ2-1, with D maybe TRBD2 (5 bases). Between the trimmed V and J ends, which lost 3 bases and 4 bases, there was a span of 13 bases. This CDR3 has 15 amino acids. Germline V lookup: CDR1 SEHNR, CDR2 FQNEAQ (reference sequence). CDR3 bases: TGTGCCAGCAGCTTGCGCACGGGGAAGTACAATGAGCAGTTCTTC. Its translation: CASSLRTGKYNEQFF.

There are a few counts of this clone. The chain employs TRBV29-1 and TRBJ2-2; D call uncertain. V dropped 0 bases and J dropped 1 base, with 12 bases sitting between them. The CDR3 contains 16 residues. The germline V gene encodes CDR1 SQVTM and CDR2 ANQGSEA. CDR3 bases: TGCAGCGTTGAAGATCGCGGTCTGCTGAACACCGGGGAGCTGTTTTTT. Its translation: CSVEDRGLLNTGELFF.

The CDR3, as DNA: TGTGCCAGCACCCCACTCCCCCCCTCGCGGACTGGTTTCGGAGAGACCCAGTACTTC. This codes for CASTPLPPSRTGFGETQYF. The rearrangement links TRBV27 to TRBJ2-5; TRBD2 might be the D (5 bases). V lost 7 bases to trimming and J lost 4 bases, with 31 bases between them. The germline CDR1 and CDR2 sequences are MNHEY and SMNVEV (reference sequence). The CDR3 consists of 19 residues.

This clone was seen only once. J is TRBJ1-3 and V is TRBV9; no reliable D call. CDR1 is SGDLS and CDR2 is YYNGEE in the germline V gene. Trimming stripped 0 bases from V and 0 bases from J, with 13 bases between. CDR3 size: 17 residues. CDR3 loop: CASSVGSAPSSGNTIYF. The CDR3 DNA sequence: TGTGCCAGCAGCGTAGGGTCGGCACCCTCCTCTGGAAACACCATATATTTT.